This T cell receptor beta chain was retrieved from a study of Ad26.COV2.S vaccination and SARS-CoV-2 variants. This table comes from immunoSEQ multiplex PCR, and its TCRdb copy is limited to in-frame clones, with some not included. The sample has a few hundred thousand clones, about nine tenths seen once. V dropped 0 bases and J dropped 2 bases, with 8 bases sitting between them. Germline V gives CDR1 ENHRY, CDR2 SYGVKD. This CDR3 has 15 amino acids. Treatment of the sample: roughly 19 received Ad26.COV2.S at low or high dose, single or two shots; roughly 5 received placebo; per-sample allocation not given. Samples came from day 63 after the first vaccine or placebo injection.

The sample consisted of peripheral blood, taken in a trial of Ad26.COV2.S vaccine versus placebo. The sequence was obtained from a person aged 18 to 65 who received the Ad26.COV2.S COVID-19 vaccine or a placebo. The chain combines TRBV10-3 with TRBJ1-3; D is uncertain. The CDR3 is CAISESAAAGNTIYF. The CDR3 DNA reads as TGTGCCATCAGTGAGTCGGCAGCGGCTGGAAACACCATATATTTT.